This TCR beta chain was captured by sequencing in a study of OX40 agonist ivuxolimab in advanced cancers. Measured with immunoSEQ multiplex PCR; TCRdb has only the in-frame clones, and not every one. The sample has over 55,000 clones, approximately 86% seen once. Germline lookup yields CDR1 SNHLY and CDR2 FYNNEI. The V gene lost 9 bases and the J gene lost 4 bases, with 10 bases spanning the gap. This CDR3 has 12 residues. The source is an adult with an advanced solid tumor such as melanoma, head and neck, liver or kidney cancer. This chain connects TRBV2 to TRBJ2-1, with D tentatively TRBD2 (7 bases). Sequencing used CD4+ or CD8+ T cells sorted from blood, obtained in a trial of the OX40 agonist ivuxolimab. The CDR3 region has the DNA TGTGCCAGTAGGGGGGGGTACAATGAGCAGTTCTTC. Its translation: CASRGGYNEQFF.